This TCR beta chain was recovered during a study of blood T cell repertoires in COVID-19. This clone was seen a single time. Study processing details: Using reference gene primer amplification, nucleated cell counts were estimated. Only in-frame clones appear in the TCRdb table, and some are missing; sequencing was by immunoSEQ multiplex PCR. From that table come the V and J calls and clone size; the DNA was used to work out D and trimming. The profile shows 220,000 or so clones, 80% to 85% of them singletons. J gave up 0 bases and V 5 bases, and 8 bases lay outside the gene matches. CDR1 is SGHAT, CDR2 FQNNGV, per germline. The CDR3 runs to 17 residues.

Sequenced: peripheral blood. This TCR came from a woman aged 55-69 years who had recovered from COVID-19. V gene TRBV11-2 combines with J gene TRBJ2-3; TRBD2 aligns across 10 bases. The CDR3: CASSISAGGPSTDTQYF. Written as DNA, the CDR3 is TGTGCCAGCAGCATTTCAGCGGGGGGGCCCAGCACAGATACGCAGTATTTT.